The entry below describes one T cell receptor (beta chain). Other nucleotide sequences from this sample produce the same CDR3. This record belongs to a study of cytomegalovirus exposure and HLA in healthy donors. The germline CDR1 and CDR2 sequences are MNHEY and SVGAGI. The CDR3 contains 12 residues. The germline V and J ends were trimmed by 6 bases and 7 bases, with 13 bases remaining between them. Vbeta (60) and Jbeta (13) primers were used in the PCR. Profiling relied on immunoSEQ multiplex PCR, and the TCRdb table lists in-frame clones only, not all of them. Its table lists fewer than 100,000 clones.

The TCR originated in a man between 50 and 59 years old in good health and CMV-seronegative. This chain connects TRBV6-5 to TRBJ2-7; D is perhaps TRBD1 (6 bases). Sample: PBMCs. In DNA, the CDR3 is TGTGCCAGCAGCTCAGGGACACTTGAGCAGTACTTC. It encodes CASSSGTLEQYF.